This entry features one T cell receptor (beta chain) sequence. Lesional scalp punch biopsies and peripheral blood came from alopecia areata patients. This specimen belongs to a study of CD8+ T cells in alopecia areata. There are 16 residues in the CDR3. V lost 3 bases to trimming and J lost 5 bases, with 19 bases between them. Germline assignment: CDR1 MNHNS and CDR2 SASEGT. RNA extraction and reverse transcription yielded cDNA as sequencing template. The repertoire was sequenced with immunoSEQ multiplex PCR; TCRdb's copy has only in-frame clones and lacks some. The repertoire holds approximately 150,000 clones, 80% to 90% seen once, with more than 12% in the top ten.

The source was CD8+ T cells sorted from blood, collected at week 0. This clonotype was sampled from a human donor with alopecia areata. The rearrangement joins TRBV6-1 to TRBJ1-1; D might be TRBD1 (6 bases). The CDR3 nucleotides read TGTGCCAGCAGTGACCTCACAGGGTACGAAAGGACTGAAGCTTTCTTT. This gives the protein CASSDLTGYERTEAFF.